The next 29 T cell receptor beta chains were all read from a single sample in a study of blood T cell repertoires in COVID-19. Profiling relied on immunoSEQ multiplex PCR, and the TCRdb table lists in-frame clones only, not all of them. Of more than 150,000 clones listed, roughly 80% are singletons. The source material was peripheral blood. These receptors were obtained from an elderly woman with acute or convalescent COVID-19.

This chain joins TRBV4-2 and TRBJ1-4; the D gene is possibly TRBD1 (6 bases). The CDR3 sequence is 16 residues long. Trimming stripped 0 bases from V and 4 bases from J, with 12 bases between. Germline CDR1 and CDR2: LGHNA and YNFKEQ. CDR3 sequence reads: CASSQEAAGVNEKLFF. Here the CDR3 DNA reads TGTGCCAGCAGCCAAGAGGCGGCAGGGGTTAATGAAAAACTGTTTTTT.

The chain employs TRBV6-5 and TRBJ2-2; possibly TRBD1 for D (5 bases). Germline V gene data show CDR1 as MNHEY and CDR2 as SVGAGI. With 0 bases removed from V and 0 bases from J, the gap between germline ends came to 5 bases. CDR3 length equals 15 residues. CDR3 coding DNA: TGTGCCAGCAGTTACTCACAGGCGAACACCGGGGAGCTGTTTTTT. This gives the protein CASSYSQANTGELFF.

The chain joins TRBV18 to TRBJ1-4; 7 bases are shared with TRBD1. This CDR3 contains 14 residues. Germline CDR1 is KGHSH and CDR2 is LQKENI. Trimming cost V 1 base and J 8 bases; bases outside gene matches: 4. Here the CDR3 reads CASSPRQGDEKLFF. The DNA of the CDR3 is TGTGCCAGCTCACCACGACAGGGCGACGAAAAACTGTTTTTT.

This chain joins TRBV30 and TRBJ1-5, with 7 bases matching TRBD1. J lost 2 bases, V lost 4 bases, and 8 bases had no gene match. This CDR3 is built from 15 residues. CDR1 is GTSNPN, CDR2 SVGIG, per germline (reference sequence). CDR3 amino acids: CAWTLTGFGNQPQHF. CDR3 DNA sequence: TGTGCCTGGACCCTGACAGGGTTTGGCAATCAGCCCCAGCATTTT.

This clone has just one count. The chain uses TRBV20-1 and TRBJ1-6, with a tentative D call TRBD1 (5 bases). The CDR3 is 13 amino acids. Germline V gene sequence: CDR1 DFQATT, CDR2 SNEGSKA (reference sequence). Trimming took 3 bases from V and 9 from J, leaving 12 bases between them. CDR3: CSASNGGSSPLHF. The CDR3 DNA reads TGCAGTGCTAGTAACGGGGGGAGTTCACCCCTCCACTTT.

This chain links TRBV27 with TRBJ1-4; 9 nucleotides agree with TRBD1. This CDR3 has 17 residues. The germline CDR1 and CDR2 sequences are MNHEY and SMNVEV (reference sequence). With V trimmed by 5 bases and J by 0 bases, 7 bases remained unmatched. CDR3 DNA sequence: TGTGCCAGCAGTCCGGGACAGGGTTGGGCAACTAATGAAAAACTGTTTTTT. It codes for CASSPGQGWATNEKLFF.

The rearrangement links TRBV28 to TRBJ1-2; the D is unclear. The CDR3 totals 11 residues. From germline, CDR1 is MDHEN and CDR2 SYDVKM. Trimming took 6 bases from V and 5 from J, leaving 7 bases between them. The CDR3 sequence is CASRGRYGYTF. CDR3 coding DNA: TGTGCCAGCAGGGGCCGTTATGGCTACACCTTC.

For the CDR3, the DNA is TGTGCCTGGAGTGTACAACTAGCGGGGGGGAAACCCCCTATAGGCGAGCAGTACTTC. Translating it yields CAWSVQLAGGKPPIGEQYF. The rearrangement joins TRBV30 to TRBJ2-7; the match to TRBD2 covers 13 bases. The CDR3 covers 19 residues. The V gene end was trimmed by 0 bases and the J gene end by 6 bases; junction bases not matched to a gene: 17. Germline V CDR1 and CDR2: GTSNPN, SVGIG (reference sequence). Full variable domain (rest looked up from reference TRBV30 and TRBJ2-7): SQTIHQWPATLVQPVGSPLSLECTVEGTSNPNLYWYRQAAGRGLQLLFYSVGIGQISSEVPQNLSASRPQDRQFILSSKKLLLSDSGFYLCAWSVQLAGGKPPIGEQYFGPGTRLTVT.

J is TRBJ2-5 and V is TRBV5-1; D gene ambiguous. The length of the CDR3 is 13 residues. V gave up 1 base and J gave up 2 bases, with 6 bases separating them. From germline, CDR1 is SGHRS and CDR2 YFSETQ. CDR3 DNA: TGCGCCAGCAGCTTGTTGGAGCAAGAGACCCAGTACTTC. Translating gives CASSLLEQETQYF.

The chain links TRBV5-1 to TRBJ1-6; TRBD1 agrees at 7 bases. The germline V gene has CDR1 SGHRS and CDR2 YFSETQ. The CDR3 spans 15 residues. V shed 1 base, J shed 5 bases, and the junction held 3 bases outside the gene matches. The CDR3: CASSLRGRNNSPLHF. The DNA for the CDR3 is TGCGCCAGCAGCTTGAGGGGGCGGAATAATTCACCCCTCCACTTT.

The chain combines TRBV6-5 with TRBJ1-2; D uncertain. Germline V lookup: CDR1 MNHEY, CDR2 SVGAGI. This CDR3 spans 14 amino acids. Trimming took off 11 bases at V and 3 bases at J, with 19 bases between the two ends. The CDR3 bases are TGTGCCGTCCGACCGGGATCCTATTACTATGGCTACACCTTC. This encodes CAVRPGSYYYGYTF.

The rearrangement joins TRBV6-5 to TRBJ2-5; 7 nucleotides align to TRBD1. Germline V gene lookup returns CDR1 MNHEY and CDR2 SVGAGI. The CDR3 is made up of 14 amino acids. Trimming took 6 bases from V and 0 from J; bases not matched to a gene: 4. The CDR3 loop reads CASSRGQYQETQYF. The CDR3 coding sequence is TGTGCCAGCAGCCGGGGACAGTACCAAGAGACCCAGTACTTC.

V usage is TRBV18 and J usage is TRBJ1-1, with TRBD1 matching over 7 bases. The CDR3 totals 16 residues. V gave up 3 bases and J gave up 1 base; unmatched junction bases: 8. CDR1 and CDR2 (germline): KGHSH, LQKENI. CDR3 sequence: CASSPLLTGQNTEAFF. The CDR3 DNA follows: TGTGCCAGCTCACCTCTACTGACAGGGCAGAACACTGAAGCTTTCTTT.

This chain uses TRBV4-1 with TRBJ2-5; 7 bases fit TRBD1. This CDR3 comprises 14 residues. Trimming removed 3 bases from V and 4 bases from J; junction bases left unmatched: 5. Germline CDR1 MGHRA, CDR2 YSYEKL. The CDR3 sequence is CASSHGTGVETQYF. In DNA form, the CDR3 reads TGCGCCAGCAGCCACGGAACAGGGGTAGAGACCCAGTACTTC.

The chain links TRBV6-2 or TRBV6-3 to TRBJ1-4; 7 positions agree with TRBD1. The CDR3 length is 16 residues. V shed 5 bases and J 2 bases; nucleotides not matched to a gene: 8. The germline V gene encodes CDR1 MNHEY and CDR2 SVGEGT. CDR3 sequence (DNA): TGTGCCAGCAGTACAGGGTACAGGGGTACTAATGAAAAACTGTTTTTT. Amino acid sequence: CASSTGYRGTNEKLFF.

The chain recombines TRBV5-1 with TRBJ1-3; no definite D call. This CDR3 spans 16 amino acids. V was clipped by 0 bases and J by 0 bases, with 10 bases between them. Germline V gene data show CDR1 as SGHRS and CDR2 as YFSETQ. DNA of the CDR3: TGCGCCAGCAGCTTGGCGCCGGTCGACTCTGGAAACACCATATATTTT. Translated, it gives CASSLAPVDSGNTIYF.

The V and J genes are TRBV7-9 and TRBJ1-4; 10 bases are a match to TRBD1. CDR1 is SEHNR, CDR2 FQNEAQ, per germline (reference sequence). This CDR3 region has 15 residues. V shed 2 bases, J shed 8 bases, and the junction held 5 bases outside the gene matches. The CDR3: CASSLTGQGGEKLFF. CDR3 coding DNA: TGTGCCAGCAGCTTAACCGGACAGGGGGGAGAAAAACTGTTTTTT. Full variable domain (remainder filled in from reference TRBV7-9 and TRBJ1-4): DTGVSQNPRHKITKRGQNVTFRCDPISEHNRLYWYRQTLGQGPEFLTYFQNEAQLEKSRLLSDRFSAERPKGSFSTLEIQRTEQGDSAMYLCASSLTGQGGEKLFFGSGTQLSVL.

The chain links TRBV28 to TRBJ1-4; 10 nucleotides line up with TRBD1. Germline CDR1 is MDHEN and CDR2 is SYDVKM. After removal of 6 bases from V and 6 bases from J, the junction contained 7 bases not matched to a gene. The CDR3 is 15 residues long. As DNA, the CDR3 is TGTGCCAGCAGCCGGACAGGGGGGTGGGATGAAAAACTGTTTTTT. It codes for CASSRTGGWDEKLFF.

The chain employs TRBV15 and TRBJ1-2; tentatively, D is TRBD1 (6 bases). The ends were cut back, 0 bases at V and 4 bases at J, with 12 bases in the middle. Germline V gene data show CDR1 as LNHNV and CDR2 as YYDKDF (reference sequence). The CDR3 covers 15 residues. This CDR3 reads CATSREGRGSYGYTF. The CDR3 region has the DNA TGTGCCACCAGCAGAGAGGGGAGGGGGAGCTATGGCTACACCTTC. The entire variable domain, with the rest obtained from reference TRBV15 and TRBJ1-2, is as follows: DAMVIQNPRYQVTQFGKPVTLSCSQTLNHNVMYWYQQKSSQAPKLLFHYYDKDFNNEADTPDNFQSRRPNTSFCFLDIRSPGLGDTAMYLCATSREGRGSYGYTFGSGTRLTVV.

The CDR3 spells CASSPPEQGRRSEQYF. The CDR3 coding sequence is TGTGCCAGCTCACCACCGGAGCAGGGCAGACGTTCCGAGCAGTACTTC. This rearrangement joins TRBV18 to TRBJ2-7, with a weak D call TRBD1 (5 bases). The V gene's germline CDR1 is KGHSH and CDR2 LQKENI. The CDR3 loop spans 16 amino acids. Trimming stripped 0 bases from V and 6 bases from J, with 18 bases between.

This clone was recorded a few times. The rearrangement joins TRBV28 to TRBJ1-2; D gene ambiguous. V was shortened by 2 bases and J by 4 bases, with 20 bases between the two germline ends. The CDR3 is 17 residues long. Germline values: CDR1 MDHEN, CDR2 SYDVKM. The CDR3 here is CASSLAGPQISSYGYTF. The CDR3, as DNA: TGTGCCAGCAGTTTAGCGGGTCCCCAAATAAGCAGCTATGGCTACACCTTC.

V and J are TRBV18 and TRBJ1-5, with D possibly matching TRBD1 (6 bases). Germline V gene lookup returns CDR1 KGHSH and CDR2 LQKENI. The CDR3 consists of 14 residues. The germline V and J ends were trimmed by 3 bases and 6 bases, with 12 bases remaining between them. The DNA of the CDR3 is TGTGCCAGCTCACCGGGGGGGGGCTCTCAGCCCCAGCATTTT. Translated, it gives CASSPGGGSQPQHF.

J is TRBJ2-7 and V is TRBV28, with TRBD2 identical over 10 bases. CDR1 is MDHEN, CDR2 SYDVKM, per germline. The CDR3 loop spans 15 amino acids. With V trimmed by 6 bases and J by 0 bases, 5 bases remained unmatched. The CDR3 region has the DNA TGTGCCAGCAGCCGAGCTAGCGGGGGCTCCTACGAGCAGTACTTC. This translates into CASSRASGGSYEQYF.

The chain is built from TRBV2 and TRBJ2-7; TRBD1 might be the D (5 bases). From germline, CDR1 is SNHLY and CDR2 FYNNEI. The CDR3 runs to 16 residues. Trimming removed 5 bases from V and 5 bases from J, with 22 bases in between. CDR3 protein: CASSTWLGPGDDEQYF. For the CDR3, the DNA is TGTGCCAGCAGTACCTGGTTGGGGCCCGGCGATGACGAGCAGTACTTC.

The gene calls are TRBV28 and TRBJ1-5; 8 bases line up with TRBD1. J lost 5 bases, V lost 6 bases, and 6 bases had no gene match. The V gene's germline CDR1 is MDHEN and CDR2 SYDVKM. The CDR3 is 14 amino acids. CDR3 sequence (DNA): TGTGCCAGCAGCCGCAGGGGGCTGGATCAGCCCCAGCATTTT. This sequence encodes CASSRRGLDQPQHF.

V is TRBV7-2 and J is TRBJ2-7, with 9 bases aligning to TRBD1. The junction had 5 bases not matched to a gene; V was cut back by 4 bases and J by 4 bases. CDR3 length equals 14 residues. Germline values: CDR1 SGHTA, CDR2 FQGNSA. CDR3 coding DNA: TGTGCCAGCAGCTCGGGACAGGGAGGGTACGAGCAGTACTTC. Translating gives CASSSGQGGYEQYF.

The chain joins TRBV5-1 to TRBJ1-1; D possibly corresponds to TRBD1 (6 bases). Trimming took off 0 bases at V and 3 bases at J, with 6 bases between the two ends. There are 13 residues in the CDR3. CDR1 SGHRS and CDR2 YFSETQ come from the germline V gene. The CDR3 region is CASSLGTDTEAFF. The CDR3 DNA reads as TGCGCCAGCAGCTTGGGGACAGACACTGAAGCTTTCTTT.

CDR3 sequence reads: CASSATPVSEQFF. CDR3 coding DNA: TGTGCCAGCAGTGCCACACCCGTCAGTGAGCAGTTCTTC. V usage is TRBV6-4 and J usage is TRBJ2-1; D uncertain. Germline V gene lookup returns CDR1 MRHNA and CDR2 SNTAGT. The CDR3 extends over 13 amino acids. Between the trimmed V and J ends, which lost 4 bases and 9 bases, there was a span of 13 bases.

The chain recombines TRBV6-5 with TRBJ1-2; unclear D gene. Trimming shortened V by 2 bases and J by 1 base, and 8 bases separated the two germline ends. The CDR3 extends over 14 amino acids. The V gene's germline CDR1 is MNHEY and CDR2 SVGAGI. CDR3 residues: CASSYRVGNYGYTF. The CDR3 DNA sequence: TGTGCCAGCAGTTACCGGGTGGGTAACTATGGCTACACCTTC.